This T cell receptor beta chain was sequenced for a study of T-cell memory formation after mild COVID-19. cDNA libraries for TCR alpha and TCR beta, carrying sample barcodes and UMIs, came from 5'RACE with constant-segment primers. TCRdb fed the 5' RACE reads into MiXCR, producing one record per CDR3 protein. Among about 270,000 distinct CDR3 sequences listed, 15% to 20% were seen once. This clonotype was counted a few times. Germline assignment: CDR1 SGHTA and CDR2 FQGNSA. The V gene lost 1 base and the J gene lost 9 bases, with 18 bases spanning the gap. This CDR3 comprises 15 residues. The specimen was PBMCs or a T cell subset sorted from them (not recorded which). The chain uses TRBV7-2 and TRBJ1-1; tentative D call: TRBD1 (6 bases). This TCR derives from a man aged 18 to 29 who had mild COVID-19 (a few samples of this study predate the infection). Cell type and time point are not known. The CDR3 protein is CASSLEGDHGVKAFF. As DNA, the CDR3 is TGTGCCAGCAGCTTAGAGGGGGATCATGGAGTCAAAGCTTTCTTT.